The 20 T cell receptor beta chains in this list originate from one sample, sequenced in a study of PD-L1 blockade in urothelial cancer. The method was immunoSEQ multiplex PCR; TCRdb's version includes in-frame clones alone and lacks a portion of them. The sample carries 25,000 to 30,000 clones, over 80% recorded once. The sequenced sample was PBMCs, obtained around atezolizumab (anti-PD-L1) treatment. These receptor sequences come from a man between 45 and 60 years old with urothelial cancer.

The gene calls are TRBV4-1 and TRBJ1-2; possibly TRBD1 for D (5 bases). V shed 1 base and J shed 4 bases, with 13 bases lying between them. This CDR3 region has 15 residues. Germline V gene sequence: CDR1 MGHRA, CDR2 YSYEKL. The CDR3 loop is CASSQAQQASYGYTF. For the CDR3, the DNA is TGCGCCAGCAGCCAAGCCCAACAGGCCTCCTATGGCTACACCTTC.

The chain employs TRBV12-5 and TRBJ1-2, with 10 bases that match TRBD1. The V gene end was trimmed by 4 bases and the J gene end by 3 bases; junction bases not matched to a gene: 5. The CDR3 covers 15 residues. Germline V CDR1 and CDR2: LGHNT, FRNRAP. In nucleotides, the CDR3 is TGTGCTAGTGGTTCTTCGACAGGGGGCGACTATGGCTACACCTTC. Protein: CASGSSTGGDYGYTF.

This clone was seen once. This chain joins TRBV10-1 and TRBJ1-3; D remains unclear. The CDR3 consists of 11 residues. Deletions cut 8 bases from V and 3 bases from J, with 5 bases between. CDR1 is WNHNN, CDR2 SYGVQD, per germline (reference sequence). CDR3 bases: TGCGCCAGCTCCATTGGAAACACCATATATTTT. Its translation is CASSIGNTIYF.

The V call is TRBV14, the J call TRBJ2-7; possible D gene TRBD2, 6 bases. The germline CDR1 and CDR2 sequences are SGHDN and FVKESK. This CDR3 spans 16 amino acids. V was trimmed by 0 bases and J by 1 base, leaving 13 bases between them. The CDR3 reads CASSQDWWGDSYEQYF. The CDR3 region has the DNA TGTGCCAGCAGCCAAGATTGGTGGGGGGATTCCTACGAGCAGTACTTC.

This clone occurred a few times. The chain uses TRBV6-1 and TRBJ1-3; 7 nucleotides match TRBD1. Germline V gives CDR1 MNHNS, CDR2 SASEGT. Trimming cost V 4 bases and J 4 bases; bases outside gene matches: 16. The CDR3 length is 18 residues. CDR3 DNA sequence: TGTGCCAGCAGTGCCAACCAGGCCCAAACAGGGGTCGGAAACACCATATATTTT. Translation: CASSANQAQTGVGNTIYF.

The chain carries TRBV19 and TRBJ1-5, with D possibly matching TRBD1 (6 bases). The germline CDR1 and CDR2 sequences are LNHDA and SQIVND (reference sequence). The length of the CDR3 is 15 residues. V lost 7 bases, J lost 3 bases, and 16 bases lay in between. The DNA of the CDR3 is TGTGCCAGTACCCGGACCGGACAGTTCAATCAGCCCCAGCATTTT. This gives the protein CASTRTGQFNQPQHF.

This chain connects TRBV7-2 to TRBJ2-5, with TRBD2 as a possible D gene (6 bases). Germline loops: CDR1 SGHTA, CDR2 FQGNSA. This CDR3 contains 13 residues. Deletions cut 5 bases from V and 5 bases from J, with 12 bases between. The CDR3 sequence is CASSLTSLETQYF. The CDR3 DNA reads TGTGCCAGCAGCCTTACTAGCCTGGAGACCCAGTACTTC.

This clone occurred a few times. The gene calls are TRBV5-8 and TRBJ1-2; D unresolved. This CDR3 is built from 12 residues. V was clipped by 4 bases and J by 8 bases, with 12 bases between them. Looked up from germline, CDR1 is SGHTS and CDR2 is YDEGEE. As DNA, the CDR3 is TGTGCCAGCAGCACCGAGCGAGGAGGCTACACCTTC. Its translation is CASSTERGGYTF.

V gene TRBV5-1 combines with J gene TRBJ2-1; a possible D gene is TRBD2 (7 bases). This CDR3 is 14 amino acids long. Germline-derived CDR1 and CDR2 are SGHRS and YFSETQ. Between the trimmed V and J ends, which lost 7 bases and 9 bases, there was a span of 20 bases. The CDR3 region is CASGGPAGRAEQFF. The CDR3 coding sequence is TGCGCCAGCGGGGGCCCAGCGGGAAGGGCTGAGCAGTTCTTC.

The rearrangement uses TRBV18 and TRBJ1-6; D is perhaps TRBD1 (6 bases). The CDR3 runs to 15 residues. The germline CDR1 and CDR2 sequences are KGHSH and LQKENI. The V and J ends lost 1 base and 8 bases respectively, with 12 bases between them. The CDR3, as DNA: TGTGCCAGCTCACCACGGATGTCAGGGGATTCACCCCTCCACTTT. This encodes CASSPRMSGDSPLHF.

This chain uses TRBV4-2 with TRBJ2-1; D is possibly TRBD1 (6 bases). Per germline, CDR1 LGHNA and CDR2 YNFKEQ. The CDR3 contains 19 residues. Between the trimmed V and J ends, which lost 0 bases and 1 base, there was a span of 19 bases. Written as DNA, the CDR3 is TGTGCCAGCAGCCAAGATAAGGTCGGACAGTCAGTTTCCTACAATGAGCAGTTCTTC. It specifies CASSQDKVGQSVSYNEQFF.

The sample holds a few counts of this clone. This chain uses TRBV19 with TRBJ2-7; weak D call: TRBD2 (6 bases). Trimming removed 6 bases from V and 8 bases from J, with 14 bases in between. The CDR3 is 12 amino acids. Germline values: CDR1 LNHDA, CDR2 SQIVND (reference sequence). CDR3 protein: CASSPPRGKQYF. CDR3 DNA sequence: TGTGCCAGTAGCCCCCCACGGGGGAAGCAGTACTTC.

CDR3 amino acids: CASSSLTGLVNNEQFF. The CDR3 DNA follows: TGTGCCAGCAGTTCTCTAACGGGACTAGTGAACAATGAGCAGTTCTTC. The chain recombines TRBV27 with TRBJ2-1; 8 bases match TRBD2. CDR1 is MNHEY and CDR2 is SMNVEV in the germline V gene (reference sequence). This CDR3 has 16 residues. Trimming took 4 bases from V and 5 from J; bases not matched to a gene: 10.

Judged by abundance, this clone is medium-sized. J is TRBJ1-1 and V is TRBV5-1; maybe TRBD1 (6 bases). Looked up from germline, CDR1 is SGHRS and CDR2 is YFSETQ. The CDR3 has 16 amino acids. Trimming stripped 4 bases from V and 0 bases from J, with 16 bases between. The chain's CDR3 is CASSLRGSIMNTEAFF. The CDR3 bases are TGCGCCAGCAGCCTGAGGGGGTCGATCATGAACACTGAAGCTTTCTTT.

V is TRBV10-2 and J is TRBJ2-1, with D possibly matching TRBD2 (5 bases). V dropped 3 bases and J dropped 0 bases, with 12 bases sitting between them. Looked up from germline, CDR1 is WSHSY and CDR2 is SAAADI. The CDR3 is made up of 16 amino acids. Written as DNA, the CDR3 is TGCGCCAGCAGTGATCGGCTAGCTCTCTCCTACAATGAGCAGTTCTTC. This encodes CASSDRLALSYNEQFF.

In DNA, the CDR3 is TGTGCCATCAGTTACACGGGTGCTCAGTTCTTC. It encodes CAISYTGAQFF. The chain joins TRBV10-3 to TRBJ2-1; D gene ambiguous. CDR3 length: 11 residues. The germline V and J ends were trimmed by 5 bases and 13 bases, with 12 bases remaining between them. The germline V gene encodes CDR1 ENHRY and CDR2 SYGVKD.

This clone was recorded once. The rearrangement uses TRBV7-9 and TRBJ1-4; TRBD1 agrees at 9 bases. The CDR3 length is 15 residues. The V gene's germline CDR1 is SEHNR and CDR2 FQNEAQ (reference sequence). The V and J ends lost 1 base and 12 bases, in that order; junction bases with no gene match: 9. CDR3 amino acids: CASSLDGTGKAELFF. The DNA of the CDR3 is TGTGCCAGCAGCTTAGACGGGACAGGGAAAGCGGAACTGTTTTTT.

The CDR3 bases are TGCGCCAGCAGCTTGACAGGGGAGGCCGAGCAGTACGTC. It yields the protein CASSLTGEAEQYV. The V call is TRBV5-1, the J call TRBJ2-7; D might be TRBD1 (7 bases). This CDR3 comprises 13 residues. Germline V CDR1 and CDR2: SGHRS, YFSETQ. Trimming took off 1 base at V and 6 bases at J, with 11 bases between the two ends.

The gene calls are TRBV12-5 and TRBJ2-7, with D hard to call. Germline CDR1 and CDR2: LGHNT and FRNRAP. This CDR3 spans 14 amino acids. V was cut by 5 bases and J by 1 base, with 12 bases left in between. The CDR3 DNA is TGTGCTAGTGGTCCCTCGACTGGTTCCTACGAGCAGTACTTC. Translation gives CASGPSTGSYEQYF.

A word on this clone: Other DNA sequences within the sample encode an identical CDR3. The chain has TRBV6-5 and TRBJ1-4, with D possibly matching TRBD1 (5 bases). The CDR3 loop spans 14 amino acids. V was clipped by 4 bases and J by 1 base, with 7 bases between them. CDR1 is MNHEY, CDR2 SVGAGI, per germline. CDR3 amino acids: CASSWGGTNEKLFF. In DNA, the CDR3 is TGTGCCAGCAGTTGGGGGGGAACTAATGAAAAACTGTTTTTT.